What follows are 5 T cell receptor beta chains derived from one specimen sequenced in a study of CD4 T cells in relation to SARS-CoV-2 and coronaviruses. This table comes from immunoSEQ multiplex PCR, and its TCRdb copy is limited to in-frame clones, with some not included. The sample carries 35,000 to 40,000 clones, around nine tenths recorded once. The sample taken for sequencing was memory CD4+ T cells from PBMCs. These TCRs come from an adult with COVID-19.

The chain recombines TRBV29-1 with TRBJ2-7, with D maybe TRBD1 (6 bases). Germline CDR1 reads SQVTM; CDR2 reads ANQGSEA. With 3 bases removed from V and 5 bases from J, the gap between germline ends came to 14 bases. The CDR3 loop spans 13 amino acids. In DNA, the CDR3 is TGCAGCGTTGATGCGACAGGTCTCCACGAGCAGTACTTC. This gives the protein CSVDATGLHEQYF.

J is TRBJ2-3 and V is TRBV25-1; tentatively, D is TRBD1 (5 bases). The V end lost 2 bases, the J end lost 6 bases, and 18 bases lay between the germline ends. This CDR3 is 16 amino acids long. Germline CDR1 reads MGHDK; CDR2 reads SYGVNS. The DNA of the CDR3 is TGTGCCAGCAGTGAAGGGTCGGGCAGGGCGAGGGATACGCAGTATTTT. Its protein is CASSEGSGRARDTQYF.

This clone was observed a single time. The CDR3 region has the DNA TGCGCCAGCAGCCCGTCAGGGACAGGGAACACAGATACGCAGTATTTT. This translates into CASSPSGTGNTDTQYF. J is TRBJ2-3 and V is TRBV4-1, with TRBD1 matching 9 bases. V gave up 4 bases and J gave up 2 bases; unmatched junction bases: 7. The CDR3 has 16 residues. Looked up from germline, CDR1 is MGHRA and CDR2 is YSYEKL.

V usage is TRBV3-1 (or the pseudogene TRBV3-2) and J usage is TRBJ1-2; no clear D. The V and J ends lost 1 base and 7 bases respectively, with 7 bases between them. The CDR3 length is 12 residues. Germline assignment: CDR1 LGHDT and CDR2 YNNKEL (reference sequence). As DNA, the CDR3 is TGTGCCAGCAGCCAAGTCCAGGCTGGCTACACCTTC. Translation: CASSQVQAGYTF.

V and J are TRBV25-1 and TRBJ2-5; 8 nucleotides agree with TRBD2. Germline-derived CDR1 and CDR2 are MGHDK and SYGVNS. V gave up 1 base and J gave up 5 bases; unmatched junction bases: 9. This CDR3 spans 16 amino acids. Written as DNA, the CDR3 is TGTGCCAGCAGTGAATCTCGGGGGGGCGCGGGGGAGACCCAGTACTTC. Translated: CASSESRGGAGETQYF.